What follows are 11 T cell receptor beta chains derived from one specimen sequenced in a study of blood T cell repertoires in COVID-19. Profiling relied on immunoSEQ multiplex PCR, and the TCRdb table lists in-frame clones only, not all of them. The repertoire consists of approximately 300,000 clones, with 80% to 90% occurring once and the leading ten covering about 5%. The sequenced material came from peripheral blood. The receptor set was obtained from a man in his forties with acute or convalescent COVID-19.

The genes are TRBV14 and TRBJ1-1; D perhaps matches TRBD1 (6 bases). CDR1 is SGHDN, CDR2 FVKESK, per germline. Trimming cost V 1 base and J 3 bases, with 18 bases left between them. This CDR3 has 17 residues. CDR3 nucleotide sequence: TGTGCCAGCAGCCAAGTGGGGCAGGGGTGGATGTACACTGAAGCTTTCTTT. This gives the protein CASSQVGQGWMYTEAFF.

The chain uses TRBV19 and TRBJ1-2; D is possibly TRBD1 (5 bases). V lost 3 bases and J 1 base, leaving 12 bases between the germline ends. The length of the CDR3 is 15 residues. Germline values: CDR1 LNHDA, CDR2 SQIVND (reference sequence). CDR3 sequence: CASSITPGHNYGYTF. The CDR3 DNA sequence: TGTGCCAGTAGTATTACCCCAGGACATAACTATGGCTACACCTTC.

The chain couples TRBV14 to TRBJ2-1, with a possible D match to TRBD2 (6 bases). The CDR3 loop spans 16 amino acids. The germline V gene has CDR1 SGHDN and CDR2 FVKESK. V was pared by 4 bases and J by 8 bases, with 21 bases between. The CDR3 spells CASSPVWVRRRDEQFF. The CDR3 bases are TGTGCCAGCAGCCCGGTTTGGGTCAGGCGGAGGGATGAGCAGTTCTTC.

This chain uses TRBV5-1 with TRBJ1-2, with 7 bases identical to TRBD1. V shed 0 bases and J 7 bases; nucleotides not matched to a gene: 9. CDR1 and CDR2 (germline): SGHRS, YFSETQ. The CDR3 has 15 amino acids. The CDR3 sequence: CASSLEGQTGFGYTF. The CDR3 DNA sequence: TGCGCCAGCAGCTTGGAAGGACAGACAGGGTTTGGCTACACCTTC.

This clone has only one observation. The CDR3 sequence is CASSLGGGTYNEQFF. CDR3 DNA: TGTGCCAGTAGTCTGGGGGGAGGAACCTACAATGAGCAGTTCTTC. The chain uses TRBV19 and TRBJ2-1; maybe TRBD2 (6 bases). V was cut by 5 bases and J by 2 bases, with 13 bases left in between. This CDR3 has 15 amino acids. The germline V gene encodes CDR1 LNHDA and CDR2 SQIVND (reference sequence).

The chain combines TRBV3-1 (or the pseudogene TRBV3-2) with TRBJ2-7, with unresolved D. Trimming took off 1 base at V and 0 bases at J, with 10 bases between the two ends. The length of the CDR3 is 15 residues. Per germline, CDR1 LGHDT and CDR2 YNNKEL (reference sequence). The CDR3 DNA sequence: TGTGCCAGCAGCCAAGGACGGTGGAGCTCCTACGAGCAGTACTTC. This translates into CASSQGRWSSYEQYF.

For this clone: At one end, the junction sequence differs from germline, possibly due to a read error. The gene calls are TRBV29-1 and TRBJ2-7; no firm D call. CDR1 and CDR2 from the germline V gene are SQVTM and ANQGSEA. This CDR3 has 12 amino acids. The CDR3 nucleotides are TGCAGCGTCGCCCCCCCTCCGGGTCCGGTAGACTTC. As protein: CSVAPPPGPVDF.

The chain joins TRBV4-2 to TRBJ1-1; D remains unclear. The germline V and J ends were trimmed by 1 base and 1 base, with 13 bases remaining between them. Germline CDR1 is LGHNA and CDR2 is YNFKEQ. The CDR3 has 16 amino acids. This CDR3 is CASSQAFGLPNTEAFF. CDR3 coding DNA: TGTGCCAGCAGCCAAGCCTTTGGACTTCCGAACACTGAAGCTTTCTTT.

The chain uses TRBV2 and TRBJ2-7; TRBD1 might be the D (8 bases). The CDR3 is 15 amino acids. V was shortened by 4 bases and J by 1 base, with 14 bases between the two germline ends. The germline V gene encodes CDR1 SNHLY and CDR2 FYNNEI. The CDR3 DNA sequence: TGTGCCAGCAGTGGGACAGGGAGGGGGTCCTACGAGCAGTACTTC. Its translation: CASSGTGRGSYEQYF. Filled out from reference TRBV2 and TRBJ2-7, the complete variable domain reads EPEVTQTPSHQVTQMGQEVILRCVPISNHLYFYWYRQILGQKVEFLVSFYNNEISEKSEIFDDQFSVERPDGSNFTLKIRSTKLEDSAMYFCASSGTGRGSYEQYFGPGTRLTVT.

The chain has TRBV2 and TRBJ2-7; 12 bases line up with TRBD1. This CDR3 contains 14 residues. V shed 6 bases, J shed 8 bases, and the junction held 8 bases outside the gene matches. The germline V gene has CDR1 SNHLY and CDR2 FYNNEI. For the CDR3, the DNA is TGTGCCAGCAGCAACCCGGGACAGGGGGCAAAGCAGTACTTC. It yields the protein CASSNPGQGAKQYF. Using reference TRBV2 and TRBJ2-7 for the parts outside the CDR3, the full variable domain is EPEVTQTPSHQVTQMGQEVILRCVPISNHLYFYWYRQILGQKVEFLVSFYNNEISEKSEIFDDQFSVERPDGSNFTLKIRSTKLEDSAMYFCASSNPGQGAKQYFGPGTRLTVT.

The genes are TRBV5-1 and TRBJ1-2; 10 bases align to TRBD1. V gave up 4 bases and J gave up 8 bases; unmatched junction bases: 8. Germline CDR1 and CDR2: SGHRS and YFSETQ. This CDR3 is built from 14 residues. CDR3 protein: CASSQDRGVYGYTF. DNA of the CDR3: TGCGCCAGCAGCCAGGACAGGGGGGTATACGGCTACACCTTC. Complete variable domain (other parts from reference TRBV5-1 and TRBJ1-2): KAGVTQTPRYLIKTRGQQVTLSCSPISGHRSVSWYQQTPGQGLQFLFEYFSETQRNKGNFPGRFSGRQFSNSRSEMNVSTLELGDSALYLCASSQDRGVYGYTFGSGTRLTVV.